The 5 T cell receptor beta chains below all came from one sample that was sequenced in a study of T-cell memory formation after mild COVID-19. Via MiXCR, TCRdb re-called the 5' RACE reads, giving one row per CDR3 protein. The profile shows tens of thousands of distinct CDR3 sequences, approximately 7.6% of them singletons. The source material was PBMCs or a T cell subset sorted from them (not recorded which). The receptors were gathered from a young man who had mild COVID-19 (a few samples of this study predate the infection). Cell type and time point are not known.

This rearrangement joins TRBV29-1 to TRBJ2-2; possibly TRBD1 for D (5 bases). V lost 2 bases, J lost 7 bases, and 11 bases lay in between. This CDR3 has 13 residues. The germline gives CDR1 SQVTM, CDR2 ANQGSEA. The CDR3 reads CSVEKGSFGELFF. The CDR3, as DNA: TGCAGCGTTGAAAAGGGGTCTTTCGGGGAGCTGTTTTTT.

In its sample, this clonotype was seen a few times. The genes are TRBV7-8 and TRBJ1-5, with D possibly being TRBD1 (6 bases). From germline, CDR1 is SGHVS and CDR2 FQNEAQ. CDR3 size: 14 residues. V was cut by 1 base and J by 7 bases, with 11 bases left in between. CDR3 sequence reads: CASSLGQVGQPQHF. CDR3 DNA: TGTGCCAGCAGCTTAGGACAGGTGGGGCAGCCCCAGCATTTT.

This clonotype was recorded many times. The chain carries TRBV12-3 or TRBV12-4 and TRBJ1-2; D ambiguous. This CDR3 contains 13 residues. V was clipped by 6 bases and J by 4 bases, with 12 bases between them. CDR3: CASSPDGSYGYTF. CDR3 DNA: TGTGCCAGCAGCCCGGACGGAAGCTATGGCTACACCTTC.

This clonotype was counted a few times. This chain joins TRBV2 and TRBJ2-1, with 7 bases identical to TRBD2. V lost 8 bases to trimming and J lost 3 bases; unmatched junction nucleotides: 4. The CDR3 extends over 13 amino acids. CDR1 is SNHLY and CDR2 is FYNNEI in the germline V gene. CDR3 sequence: CASLAEIYNEQFF. CDR3 coding DNA: TGTGCCAGCCTAGCGGAGATCTACAATGAGCAGTTCTTC. The variable domain in full, completed from reference TRBV2 and TRBJ2-1, reads EPEVTQTPSHQVTQMGQEVILRCVPISNHLYFYWYRQILGQKVEFLVSFYNNEISEKSEIFDDQFSVERPDGSNFTLKIRSTKLEDSAMYFCASLAEIYNEQFFGPGTRLTVL.

There are a few counts of this clonotype. This rearrangement joins TRBV18 to TRBJ1-5; D remains unclear. Trimming took off 6 bases at V and 2 bases at J, with 5 bases between the two ends. The CDR3 spans 12 residues. CDR1 KGHSH and CDR2 LQKENI come from the germline V gene. CDR3 DNA: TGTGCCAGCTCCGAGGGCAATCAGCCCCAGCATTTT. Translated, it gives CASSEGNQPQHF.